The 25 T cell receptor beta chains presented below share a single source sample, sequenced in a study of identical twins (dated by TCRdb to the mid-2010s). Receptor amplification or capture employed 5' RACE. TCRdb records Illumina HiSeq 2000 as the sequencer. TCRdb reworked the public reads: Q25 trimming with fastp, MiXCR clone assembly, productive beta chains retained. Each CDR3 protein appears once, grouped with its most common genes and DNA. The sample yields over 600,000 distinct CDR3 sequences; approximately 22% were counted once. Of the sample, about 4.3% is held by the ten largest clones. This sample also appeared in a second study, on T cells expressing NK-cell markers.

What was sequenced was PBMCs. The receptors derive from a woman under 30 in good health.

The J gene is TRBJ2-7, the V gene TRBV28; tentative D call: TRBD2 (6 bases). This CDR3 has 13 amino acids. With 10 bases removed from V and 9 bases from J, the gap between germline ends came to 22 bases. Looked up from germline, CDR1 is MDHEN and CDR2 is SYDVKM. The CDR3 sequence is CATSPGLKLLQYF. The CDR3 DNA sequence: TGTGCCACCAGCCCGGGACTGAAATTATTGCAGTACTTC.

The chain has TRBV30 and TRBJ2-5, with 9 bases identical to TRBD1. The CDR3 is 13 residues long. The germline CDR1 and CDR2 sequences are GTSNPN and SVGIG (reference sequence). V lost 3 bases, J lost 5 bases, and 4 bases stayed unmatched. The CDR3 is CAWRQGAGETQYF. CDR3 in DNA: TGTGCCTGGAGACAGGGGGCAGGGGAGACCCAGTACTTC.

The chain employs TRBV20-1 and TRBJ2-3; TRBD1 might be the D (6 bases). Trimming took off 6 bases at V and 2 bases at J, with 12 bases between the two ends. Per the germline V gene, CDR1 is DFQATT and CDR2 is SNEGSKA (reference sequence). CDR3 length equals 13 residues. The CDR3 loop is CSAIYRDTDTQYF. The CDR3, as DNA: TGCAGTGCCATTTACAGGGACACAGATACGCAGTATTTT.

This chain uses TRBV7-3 with TRBJ2-1; the match to TRBD2 covers 8 bases. The CDR3 is 12 amino acids. The V gene's germline CDR1 is SGHTA and CDR2 FQGTGA. Unmatched junction bases numbered 2, after V lost 8 bases and J lost 5 bases. The CDR3 DNA sequence: TGTGCCAGCGGAGCGGGGGACAATGAGCAGTTCTTC. Its protein is CASGAGDNEQFF.

J is TRBJ2-1 and V is TRBV12-3 or TRBV12-4; no firm D call. The CDR3 loop spans 12 amino acids. V shed 5 bases and J shed 5 bases, with 7 bases lying between them. CDR3 in DNA: TGTGCCAGCAGTCCCACTCACAATGAGCAGTTCTTC. Translated: CASSPTHNEQFF.

The J gene is TRBJ1-5, the V gene TRBV10-1; D is unresolved. This CDR3 has 13 residues. Germline values: CDR1 WNHNN, CDR2 SYGVQD (reference sequence). Trimming removed 1 base at V and 7 bases at J, with 8 bases between. The CDR3 sequence: CASSEFGGQPQHF. CDR3 DNA: TGCGCCAGCAGTGAGTTCGGCGGACAGCCCCAGCATTTT.

V and J are TRBV27 and TRBJ2-3, with D perhaps TRBD2 (5 bases). There are 14 residues in the CDR3. Germline values: CDR1 MNHEY, CDR2 SMNVEV (reference sequence). V lost 3 bases and J 5 bases, leaving 12 bases between the germline ends. The CDR3 region has the DNA TGTGCCAGCAGTTTTTTGAGAGGGAAAGATACGCAGTATTTT. Translating gives CASSFLRGKDTQYF.

The chain has TRBV18 and TRBJ2-7; 10 bases are a match to TRBD1. After removal of 3 bases from V and 6 bases from J, the junction contained 8 bases not matched to a gene. Germline loops: CDR1 KGHSH, CDR2 LQKENI. This CDR3 has 15 residues. The CDR3 region is CASSPVVGQGREQYF. As DNA, the CDR3 is TGTGCCAGCTCACCGGTAGTGGGACAGGGGCGCGAGCAGTACTTC. Variable domain in full (rest from reference TRBV18 and TRBJ2-7): NAGVMQNPRHLVRRRGQEARLRCSPMKGHSHVYWYRQLPEEGLKFMVYLQKENIIDESGMPKERFSAEFPKEGPSILRIQQVVRGDSAAYFCASSPVVGQGREQYFGPGTRLTVT.

This clonotype was picked up many times. J is TRBJ2-2 and V is TRBV10-3; D uncertain. The germline V gene has CDR1 ENHRY and CDR2 SYGVKD. Trimming left V 0 bases short and J 7 bases short, with 9 bases between. The CDR3 loop spans 14 amino acids. In DNA, the CDR3 is TGTGCCATCAGTGAGTCGACGCAATACGGGGAGCTGTTTTTT. This codes for CAISESTQYGELFF.

Many counts were recorded for this clonotype. This sequence joins TRBV3-1 and TRBJ1-2; 10 nucleotides agree with TRBD1. The CDR3 has 14 amino acids. Germline lookup yields CDR1 LGHDT and CDR2 YNNKEL (reference sequence). J lost 5 bases, V lost 1 base, and 1 base had no gene match. In nucleotides, the CDR3 is TGTGCCAGCAGCCAAGGGACAGGGGGTTATGGCTACACCTTC. The encoded protein is CASSQGTGGYGYTF.

This clonotype turned up a few times. The chain links TRBV6-1 to TRBJ2-7, with D uncertain. The CDR3 totals 11 residues. Trimming cost V 7 bases and J 3 bases, with 7 bases left between them. Germline values: CDR1 MNHNS, CDR2 SASEGT. The CDR3: CASNTGYEQYF. The CDR3 region has the DNA TGTGCCAGCAACACGGGCTACGAGCAGTACTTC.

V gene TRBV4-3 combines with J gene TRBJ2-1, with D tentatively TRBD2 (6 bases). The CDR3 contains 16 residues. Per germline, CDR1 LGHNA and CDR2 YSLEER. Trimming left V 0 bases short and J 3 bases short, with 12 bases between. The DNA for the CDR3 is TGCGCCAGCAGCCAAGATTGGCGGGAACTCTACAATGAGCAGTTCTTC. This sequence encodes CASSQDWRELYNEQFF.

A word on this clonotype: Its ends do not fully match the called genes, so a read error is possible. The rearrangement joins TRBV9 to TRBJ2-5, with a weak D call TRBD2 (6 bases). This CDR3 region has 16 residues. Per germline, CDR1 SGDLS and CDR2 YYNGEE. CDR3 amino acids: CASSVSGPTGGEIQYF. CDR3 nucleotide sequence: TGTGCCAGCAGCGTAAGCGGGCCCACCGGTGGTGAGATCCAGTACTTC.

Many counts were recorded for this clonotype. The junction departs from the called germline gene at one end, perhaps through a read error. V is TRBV12-3 or TRBV12-4 and J is TRBJ1-5; D not resolved. The CDR3 length is 12 residues. The CDR3 sequence is CASSLAGQPQHF. The CDR3, as DNA: TGTGCCAGCAGCTTAGCGGGCCAGCCCCAGCATTTT.

V is TRBV10-3 and J is TRBJ2-2; D unresolved. The V gene's germline CDR1 is ENHRY and CDR2 SYGVKD. This CDR3 is 13 amino acids long. V lost 10 bases and J lost 3, with 12 bases in between. The CDR3 DNA reads as TGTGCCAGCCGGTGGAGCGACACCGGGGAGCTGTTTTTT. Its translation: CASRWSDTGELFF.

The chain is built from TRBV12-3 or TRBV12-4 and TRBJ2-7, with 12 bases that match TRBD2. Unmatched junction bases numbered 11, after V lost 4 bases and J lost 4 bases. The CDR3 spans 17 residues. CDR3 loop: CASSSGLAGPTFYEQYF. CDR3 sequence (DNA): TGTGCCAGCAGTTCAGGACTAGCGGGACCTACCTTTTACGAGCAGTACTTC.

The chain has TRBV24-1 and TRBJ2-3; 10 bases fit TRBD2. The V segment lost 4 bases and the J segment 2 bases; nucleotides outside the gene matches: 5. The germline V gene encodes CDR1 KGHDR and CDR2 SFDVKD. The length of the CDR3 is 16 residues. The CDR3 coding sequence is TGTGCCACCAGTGACGGGACTAGCGTAACCACAGATACGCAGTATTTT. This sequence encodes CATSDGTSVTTDTQYF.

This clonotype came up a few times. The chain carries TRBV9 and TRBJ2-3; TRBD2 aligns across 7 bases. The ends lost 1 base at V and 2 bases at J; junction bases unmatched: 4. Germline V gene sequence: CDR1 SGDLS, CDR2 YYNGEE. This CDR3 region has 15 residues. DNA for the CDR3: TGTGCCAGCAGCGTATCGGGGGGAGTCACAGATACGCAGTATTTT. Its translation: CASSVSGGVTDTQYF.

This sequence joins TRBV11-2 and TRBJ1-6, with D uncertain. Between the trimmed V and J ends, which lost 5 bases and 10 bases, there was a span of 18 bases. This CDR3 region has 15 residues. CDR1 and CDR2 (germline): SGHAT, FQNNGV. This CDR3 reads CASSPEIRGGSPLHF. In DNA form, the CDR3 reads TGTGCCAGCAGCCCAGAAATCCGGGGAGGGTCACCCCTCCACTTT.

This clonotype was observed a few times. J is TRBJ1-1 and V is TRBV27, with TRBD1 as a possible D gene (5 bases). This CDR3 contains 14 residues. Trimming removed 3 bases at V and 5 bases at J, with 13 bases between. Per germline, CDR1 MNHEY and CDR2 SMNVEV (reference sequence). This CDR3 reads CASSFSGKGTEAFF. In nucleotides, the CDR3 is TGTGCCAGCAGTTTTTCAGGGAAGGGTACTGAAGCTTTCTTT.

The table lists this clonotype with a few counts. The chain joins TRBV20-1 to TRBJ2-3, with TRBD2 as a possible D gene (6 bases). The germline CDR1 and CDR2 sequences are DFQATT and SNEGSKA (reference sequence). The length of the CDR3 is 15 residues. Trimming stripped 6 bases from V and 6 bases from J, with 22 bases between. The chain's CDR3 is CSAGGLAIIGDTQYF. The DNA of the CDR3 is TGCAGTGCCGGCGGGCTAGCGATTATAGGGGATACGCAGTATTTT.

This clonotype was counted once. The rearrangement links TRBV15 to TRBJ2-7; D call uncertain. Germline CDR1 and CDR2: LNHNV and YYDKDF (reference sequence). This CDR3 is 12 amino acids long. Between the trimmed V and J ends, which lost 5 bases and 5 bases, there was a span of 10 bases. CDR3 in amino acids: CATSDPPNEQYF. DNA of the CDR3: TGTGCCACCAGCGACCCTCCCAACGAGCAGTACTTC.

This clonotype was found a few times. The rearrangement uses TRBV7-9 and TRBJ2-1, with 13 bases identical to TRBD2. The length of the CDR3 is 16 residues. Trimming at V came to 0 bases and at J to 8 bases, leaving 4 bases not matched to a gene. Germline CDR1 reads SEHNR; CDR2 reads FQNEAQ (reference sequence). The CDR3 sequence: CASSLARGLAGHEQFF. CDR3 in DNA: TGTGCCAGCAGCTTAGCGCGGGGACTAGCGGGACATGAGCAGTTCTTC.

V gene TRBV5-4 combines with J gene TRBJ2-5, with 7 bases matching TRBD2. The CDR3 runs 13 residues. The V gene end was trimmed by 6 bases and the J gene end by 4 bases; junction bases not matched to a gene: 6. Germline CDR1 and CDR2: SGHNT and YYREEE (reference sequence). CDR3 region: CASTPAGVETQYF. The CDR3 DNA sequence: TGTGCCAGCACTCCGGCGGGGGTAGAGACCCAGTACTTC.

This clonotype was found many times. The V gene is TRBV20-1, the J gene TRBJ2-1, with 13 bases identical to TRBD2. This CDR3 comprises 17 residues. Germline assignment: CDR1 DFQATT and CDR2 SNEGSKA (reference sequence). Germline trimming cut 3 bases from V and 4 bases from J; bases unmatched to any gene: 9. CDR3: CSASASGLAGLYNEQFF. The DNA for the CDR3 is TGCAGTGCTAGTGCTTCGGGACTAGCGGGATTATACAATGAGCAGTTCTTC.